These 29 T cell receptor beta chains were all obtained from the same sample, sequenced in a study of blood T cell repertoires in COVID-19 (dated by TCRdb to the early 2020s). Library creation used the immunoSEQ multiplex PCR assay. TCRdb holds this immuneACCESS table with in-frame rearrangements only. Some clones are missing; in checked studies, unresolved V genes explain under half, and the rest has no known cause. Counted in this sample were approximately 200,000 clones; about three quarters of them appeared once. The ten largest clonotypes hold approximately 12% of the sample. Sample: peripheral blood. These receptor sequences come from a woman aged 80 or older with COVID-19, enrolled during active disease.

The CDR3 region has the DNA TGTGCCAGCAGCTTAACCGGGGTAGGGGGGACCCAGTACTTC. This gives the protein CASSLTGVGGTQYF. The gene calls are TRBV7-2 and TRBJ2-5; the D gene is possibly TRBD1 (6 bases). The CDR3 loop spans 14 amino acids. Trimming took 2 bases from V and 7 from J, leaving 14 bases between them. The germline gives CDR1 SGHTA, CDR2 FQGNSA.

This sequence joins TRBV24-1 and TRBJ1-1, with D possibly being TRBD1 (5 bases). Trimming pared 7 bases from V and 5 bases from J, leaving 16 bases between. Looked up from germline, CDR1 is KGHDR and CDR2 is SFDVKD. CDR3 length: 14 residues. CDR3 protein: CATREGQGGTEAFF. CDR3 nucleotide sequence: TGTGCCACCAGGGAGGGGCAGGGTGGGACTGAAGCTTTCTTT.

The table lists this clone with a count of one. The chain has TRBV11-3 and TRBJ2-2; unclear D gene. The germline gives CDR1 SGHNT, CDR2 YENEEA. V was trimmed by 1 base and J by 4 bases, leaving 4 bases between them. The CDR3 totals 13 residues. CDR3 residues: CASSLVSTGELFF. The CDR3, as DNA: TGTGCCAGCAGCTTAGTCAGCACCGGGGAGCTGTTTTTT. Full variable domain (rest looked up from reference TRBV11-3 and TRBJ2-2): EAGVVQSPRYKIIEKKQPVAFWCNPISGHNTLYWYLQNLGQGPELLIRYENEEAVDDSQLPKDRFSAERLKGVDSTLKIQPAELGDSAVYLCASSLVSTGELFFGEGSRLTVL.

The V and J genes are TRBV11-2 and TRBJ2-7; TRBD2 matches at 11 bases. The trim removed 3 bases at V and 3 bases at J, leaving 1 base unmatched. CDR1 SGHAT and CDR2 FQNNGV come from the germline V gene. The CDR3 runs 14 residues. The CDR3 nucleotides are TGTGCCAGCAGCTTCCTAGCGGGAGGCTACGAGCAGTACTTC. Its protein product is CASSFLAGGYEQYF.

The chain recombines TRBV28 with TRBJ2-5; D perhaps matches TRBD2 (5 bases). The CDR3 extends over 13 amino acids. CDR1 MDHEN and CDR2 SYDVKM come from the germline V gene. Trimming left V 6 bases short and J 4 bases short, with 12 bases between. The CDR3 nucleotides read TGTGCCAGCAGGCGAGCTAGCATAGAGACCCAGTACTTC. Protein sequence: CASRRASIETQYF.

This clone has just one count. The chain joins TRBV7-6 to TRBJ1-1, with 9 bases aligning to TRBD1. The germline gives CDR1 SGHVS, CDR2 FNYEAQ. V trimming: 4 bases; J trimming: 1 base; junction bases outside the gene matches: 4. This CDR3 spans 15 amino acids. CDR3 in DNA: TGTGCCAGCAGCTGGAGGACAGGGGAGAACACTGAAGCTTTCTTT. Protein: CASSWRTGENTEAFF.

The DNA of the CDR3 is TGTGCCAGCAGCTCGCGGCCACAGGGGTGGAACGAGCAGTACTTC. This encodes CASSSRPQGWNEQYF. V is TRBV11-3 and J is TRBJ2-7; 7 bases fit TRBD1. CDR3 length: 15 residues. J gave up 5 bases and V 4 bases, and 11 bases lay outside the gene matches. The germline V gene encodes CDR1 SGHNT and CDR2 YENEEA.

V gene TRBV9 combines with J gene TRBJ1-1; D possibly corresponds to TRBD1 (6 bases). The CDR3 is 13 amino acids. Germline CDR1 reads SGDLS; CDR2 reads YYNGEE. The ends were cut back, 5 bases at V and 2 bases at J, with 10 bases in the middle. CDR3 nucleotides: TGTGCCAGCAGTCTGGGGGCTAACACTGAAGCTTTCTTT. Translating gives CASSLGANTEAFF.

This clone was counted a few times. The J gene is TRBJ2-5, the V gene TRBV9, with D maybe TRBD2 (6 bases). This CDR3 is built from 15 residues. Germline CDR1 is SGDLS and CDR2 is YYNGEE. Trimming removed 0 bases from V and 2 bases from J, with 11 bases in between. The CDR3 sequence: CASSVGRGHQETQYF. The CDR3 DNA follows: TGTGCCAGCAGCGTAGGGAGGGGCCATCAAGAGACCCAGTACTTC.

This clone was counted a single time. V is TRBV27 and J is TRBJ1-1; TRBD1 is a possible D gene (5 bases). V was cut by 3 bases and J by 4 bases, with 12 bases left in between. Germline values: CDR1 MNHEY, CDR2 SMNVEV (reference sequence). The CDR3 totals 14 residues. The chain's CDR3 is CASSFLSGPTEAFF. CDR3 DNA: TGTGCCAGCAGTTTCTTATCAGGGCCCACTGAAGCTTTCTTT.

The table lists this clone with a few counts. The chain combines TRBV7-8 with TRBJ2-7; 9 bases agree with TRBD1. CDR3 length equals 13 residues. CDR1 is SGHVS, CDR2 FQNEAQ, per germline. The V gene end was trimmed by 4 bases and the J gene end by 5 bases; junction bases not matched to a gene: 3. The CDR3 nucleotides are TGTGCCAGCAGCTCTTGGACAGGGGACGAGCAGTACTTC. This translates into CASSSWTGDEQYF.

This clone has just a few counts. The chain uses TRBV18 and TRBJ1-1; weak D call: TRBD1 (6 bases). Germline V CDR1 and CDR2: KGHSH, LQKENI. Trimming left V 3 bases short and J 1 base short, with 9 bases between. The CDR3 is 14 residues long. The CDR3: CASSPRDKNTEAFF. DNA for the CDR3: TGTGCCAGCTCACCCCGGGACAAGAACACTGAAGCTTTCTTT.

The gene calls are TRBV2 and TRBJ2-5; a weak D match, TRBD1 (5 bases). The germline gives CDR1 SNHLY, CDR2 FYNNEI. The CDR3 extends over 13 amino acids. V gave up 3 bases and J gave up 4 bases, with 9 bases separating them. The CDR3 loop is CASSDRRAETQYF. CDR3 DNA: TGTGCCAGCAGTGATCGCAGGGCAGAGACCCAGTACTTC. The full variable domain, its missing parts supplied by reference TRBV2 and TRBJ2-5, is EPEVTQTPSHQVTQMGQEVILRCVPISNHLYFYWYRQILGQKVEFLVSFYNNEISEKSEIFDDQFSVERPDGSNFTLKIRSTKLEDSAMYFCASSDRRAETQYFGPGTRLLVL.

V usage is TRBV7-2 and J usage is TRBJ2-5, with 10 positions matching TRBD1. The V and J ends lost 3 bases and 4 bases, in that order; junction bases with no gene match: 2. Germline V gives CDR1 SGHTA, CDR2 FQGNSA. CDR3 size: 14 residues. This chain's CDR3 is CASSLDRGAETQYF. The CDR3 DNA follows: TGTGCCAGCAGCTTGGACAGGGGGGCAGAGACCCAGTACTTC.

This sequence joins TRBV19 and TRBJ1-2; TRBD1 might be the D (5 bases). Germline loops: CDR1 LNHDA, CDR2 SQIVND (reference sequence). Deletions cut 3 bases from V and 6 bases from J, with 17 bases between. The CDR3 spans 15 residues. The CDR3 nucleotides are TGTGCCAGTAGTATGCAGGGATTGCTATCCGATGGCTACACCTTC. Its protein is CASSMQGLLSDGYTF.

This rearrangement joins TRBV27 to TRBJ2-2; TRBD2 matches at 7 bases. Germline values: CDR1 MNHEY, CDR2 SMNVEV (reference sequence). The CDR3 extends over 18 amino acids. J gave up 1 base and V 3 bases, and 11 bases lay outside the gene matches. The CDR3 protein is CASSFWDYRAKNTGELFF. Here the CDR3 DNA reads TGTGCCAGCAGTTTTTGGGACTACCGAGCGAAGAACACCGGGGAGCTGTTTTTT.

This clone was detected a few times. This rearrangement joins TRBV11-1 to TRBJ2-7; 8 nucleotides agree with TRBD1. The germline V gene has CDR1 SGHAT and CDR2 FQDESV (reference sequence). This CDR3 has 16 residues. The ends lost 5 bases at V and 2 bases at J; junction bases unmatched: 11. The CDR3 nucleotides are TGTGCCAGCAGCCTGGCCCGACAGGGGATGACCTACGAGCAGTACTTC. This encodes CASSLARQGMTYEQYF.

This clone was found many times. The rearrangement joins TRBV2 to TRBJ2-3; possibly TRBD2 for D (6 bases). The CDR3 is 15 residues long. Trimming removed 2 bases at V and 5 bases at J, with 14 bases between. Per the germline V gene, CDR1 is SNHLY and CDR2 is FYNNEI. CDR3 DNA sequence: TGTGCCAGCAGTGAATTTGCGGGATCGCGAGATACGCAGTATTTT. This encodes CASSEFAGSRDTQYF.

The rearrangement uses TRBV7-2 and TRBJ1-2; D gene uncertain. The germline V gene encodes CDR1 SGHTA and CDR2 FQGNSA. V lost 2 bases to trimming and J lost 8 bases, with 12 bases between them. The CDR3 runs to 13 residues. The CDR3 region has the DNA TGTGCCAGCAGCTTACGGGGAAAAGGGGGCTACACCTTC. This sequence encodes CASSLRGKGGYTF.

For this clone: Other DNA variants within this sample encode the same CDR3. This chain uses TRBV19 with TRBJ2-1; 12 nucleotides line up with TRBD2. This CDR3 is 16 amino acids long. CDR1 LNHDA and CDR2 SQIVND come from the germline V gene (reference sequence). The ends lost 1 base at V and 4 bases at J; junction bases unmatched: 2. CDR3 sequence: CASSIAGTSGYNEQFF. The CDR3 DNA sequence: TGTGCCAGTAGTATAGCGGGGACTAGCGGGTACAATGAGCAGTTCTTC.

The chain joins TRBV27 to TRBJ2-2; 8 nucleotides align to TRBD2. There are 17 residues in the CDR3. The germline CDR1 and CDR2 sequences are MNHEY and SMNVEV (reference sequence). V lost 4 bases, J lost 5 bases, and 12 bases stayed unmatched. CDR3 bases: TGTGCCAGCAGTTCACGTCCGGGGGGGGCTTTGACCGGGGAGCTGTTTTTT. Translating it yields CASSSRPGGALTGELFF.

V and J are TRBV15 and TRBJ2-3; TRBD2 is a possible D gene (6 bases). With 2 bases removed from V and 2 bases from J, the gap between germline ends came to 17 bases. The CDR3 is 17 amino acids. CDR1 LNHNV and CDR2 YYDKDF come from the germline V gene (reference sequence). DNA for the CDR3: TGTGCCACCAGCAGACCCCAGGGACTCCAACCCACAGATACGCAGTATTTT. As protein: CATSRPQGLQPTDTQYF.

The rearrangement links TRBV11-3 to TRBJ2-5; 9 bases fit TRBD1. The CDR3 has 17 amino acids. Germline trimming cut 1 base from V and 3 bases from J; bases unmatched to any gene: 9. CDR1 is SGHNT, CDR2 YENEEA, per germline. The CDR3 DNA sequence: TGTGCCAGCAGCTTAGCCCTCCCAAGGGACAGGGAAGAGACCCAGTACTTC. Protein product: CASSLALPRDREETQYF.

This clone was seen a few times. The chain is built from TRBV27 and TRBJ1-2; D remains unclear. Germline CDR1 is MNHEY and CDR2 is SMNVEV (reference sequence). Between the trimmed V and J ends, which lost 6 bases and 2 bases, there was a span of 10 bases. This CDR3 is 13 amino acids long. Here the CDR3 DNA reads TGTGCCAGCAGCCAACAAACAAACTATGGCTACACCTTC. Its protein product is CASSQQTNYGYTF.

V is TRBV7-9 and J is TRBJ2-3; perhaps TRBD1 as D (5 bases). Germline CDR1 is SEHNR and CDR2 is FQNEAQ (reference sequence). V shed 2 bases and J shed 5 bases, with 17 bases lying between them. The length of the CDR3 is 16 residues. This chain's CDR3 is CASSLFVGALGDTQYF. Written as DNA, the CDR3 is TGTGCCAGCAGCTTATTTGTTGGGGCTTTGGGAGATACGCAGTATTTT. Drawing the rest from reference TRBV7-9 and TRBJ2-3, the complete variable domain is DTGVSQNPRHKITKRGQNVTFRCDPISEHNRLYWYRQTLGQGPEFLTYFQNEAQLEKSRLLSDRFSAERPKGSFSTLEIQRTEQGDSAMYLCASSLFVGALGDTQYFGPGTRLTVL.

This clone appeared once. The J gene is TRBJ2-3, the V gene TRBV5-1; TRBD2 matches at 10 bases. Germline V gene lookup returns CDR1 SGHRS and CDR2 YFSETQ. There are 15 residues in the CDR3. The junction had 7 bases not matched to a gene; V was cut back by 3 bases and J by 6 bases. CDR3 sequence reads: CASSWGTSGDDTQYF. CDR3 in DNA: TGCGCCAGCAGCTGGGGTACTAGCGGGGATGATACGCAGTATTTT.

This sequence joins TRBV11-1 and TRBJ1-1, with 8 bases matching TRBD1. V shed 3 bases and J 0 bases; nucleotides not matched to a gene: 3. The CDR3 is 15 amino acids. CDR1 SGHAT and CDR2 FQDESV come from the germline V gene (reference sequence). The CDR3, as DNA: TGTGCCAGCAGCTTGTACAGGGGGTTGAACACTGAAGCTTTCTTT. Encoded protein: CASSLYRGLNTEAFF.

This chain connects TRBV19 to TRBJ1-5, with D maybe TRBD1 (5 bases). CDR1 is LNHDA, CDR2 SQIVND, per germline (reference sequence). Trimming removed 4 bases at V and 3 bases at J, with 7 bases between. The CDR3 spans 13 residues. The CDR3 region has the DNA TGTGCCAGTAGTACACAGGACAATCAGCCCCAGCATTTT. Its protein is CASSTQDNQPQHF.

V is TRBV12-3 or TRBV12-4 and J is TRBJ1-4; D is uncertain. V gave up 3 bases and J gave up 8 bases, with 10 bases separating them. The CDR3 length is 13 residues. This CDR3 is CASSLRLSEKLFF. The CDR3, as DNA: TGTGCCAGCAGTTTGAGACTCTCCGAAAAACTGTTTTTT.